This T cell receptor (beta chain) was observed in a study of blood T cell repertoires in COVID-19. Background on the study: Donors in the United States, Italy and Spain gave samples during acute or convalescent COVID-19. Nucleic acid was either cDNA or gDNA, and it came from T cells, B-cell-depleted T cells, or PBMCs.

Produced via immunoSEQ multiplex PCR; TCRdb's table is partial and in-frame only. The sample has around 100,000 clones, about 87% seen once; the top ten hold 10% to 15%. Sequences were obtained from peripheral blood. The receptor was derived from a human donor in a cohort sampled during active or convalescent COVID-19.

The CDR3 protein is CASKAGMGGEQYF. The CDR3, as DNA: TGCGCCAGCAAGGCGGGGATGGGGGGCGAGCAGTACTTC. The J gene is TRBJ2-7, the V gene TRBV5-1; weak D call: TRBD2 (6 bases). There are 13 residues in the CDR3. Germline values: CDR1 SGHRS, CDR2 YFSETQ. V lost 6 bases and J 6 bases, leaving 16 bases between the germline ends. The whole variable domain, filled in from reference TRBV5-1 and TRBJ2-7, reads KAGVTQTPRYLIKTRGQQVTLSCSPISGHRSVSWYQQTPGQGLQFLFEYFSETQRNKGNFPGRFSGRQFSNSRSEMNVSTLELGDSALYLCASKAGMGGEQYFGPGTRLTVT.